Listed below are T cell receptor beta chains from one sample, sequenced in a study of hypomethylating agent response in myelodysplastic syndrome. Generated by immunoSEQ multiplex PCR, the TCRdb table keeps only in-frame clones and is missing some. The table lists more than 1,500 clones, 86% of them singletons. The material sequenced was bone marrow, taken before or after starting hypomethylating agent treatment for myelodysplastic syndrome (not recorded which). The receptors derive from a human donor with myelodysplastic syndrome. The CDR3 runs from the conserved cysteine through the conserved F or W. The order of the fields is clone size, V gene, D gene, J gene, CDR3 DNA, CDR3 protein. A D gene is named only where the DNA matches it firmly. A clone size is listed for some rows: how often the clone was seen (once, few, many), or a class if it is expanded.

>.|TRBV30|.|TRBJ2-7
TGTGCCTGGAGTCAGGGGACGGGAACTCTGCGGGAGCAGTACTTC
CAWSQGTGTLREQYF
>.|TRBV4-1|TRBD2|TRBJ2-7
TGCGCCAGCAGCCTCCGGCTTGAGCGGGGGGGCTACGAGCAGTACTTC
CASSLRLERGGYEQYF
>.|TRBV7-2|TRBD2|TRBJ2-1
TGTGCCAGCAGCTTAGGAACGGGAGGGCGTGAGCAGTTCTTC
CASSLGTGGREQFF
>.|TRBV9|TRBD1|TRBJ1-2
TGTGCCAGCAGTACCGGGACAGGGCTCCGAGGCTACACCTTC
CASSTGTGLRGYTF
>.|TRBV7-2|TRBD1|TRBJ1-5
TGTGCCAGCAGCTTAGCCCGTGGACAGGGCAATCAGCCCCAGCATTTT
CASSLARGQGNQPQHF
>.|TRBV7-2|.|TRBJ1-2
TGTGCCAGCAGCTTAGACGGCCCAGCTTCTAACTATGGCTACACCTTC
CASSLDGPASNYGYTF
>once|TRBV29-1|.|TRBJ1-1
TGCAGCGCCGAGCGGGGACACACTGAAGCTTTCTTT
CSAERGHTEAFF
>.|TRBV5-1|.|TRBJ2-5
TGCGCCAGCAGCTTGACTTCCAGGGAGACCCAGTACTTC
CASSLTSRETQYF
>.|TRBV7-6|TRBD1|TRBJ2-6
TGTGCCAGCAGTGAAACAGGGGCCGGGGCCAACGTCCTGACTTTC
CASSETGAGANVLTF
>few|TRBV4-1|.|TRBJ1-4
TGCGCCAGCAGCCGCGGCCCGGATGAAAAACTGTTTTTT
CASSRGPDEKLFF
>.|TRBV4-2|.|TRBJ2-7
TGTGCCAGCAGCGCGGACTACACCTACGAGCAGTACTTC
CASSADYTYEQYF
>.|TRBV27|.|TRBJ1-2
TGTGCCAGCAGTTTTCGTCGGGGTTATGGCTACACCTTC
CASSFRRGYGYTF
>once|TRBV5-1|.|TRBJ2-6
TGCGCCAGCGCCTATCCCCGGGATTCTGGGGCCAACGTCCTGACTTTC
CASAYPRDSGANVLTF
>.|TRBV30|TRBD1|TRBJ1-6
TGTGCCTGGAGTGTAGGACAGGGATATTCACCCCTCCACTTT
CAWSVGQGYSPLHF
>.|TRBV6-5|TRBD1|TRBJ2-1
TGTGCCAGCAGCCTAGGCCGGGACAGAGGGAATGAGCAGTTCTTC
CASSLGRDRGNEQFF
>.|TRBV12-5|TRBD1|TRBJ1-5
TGTGCTAGTGGTTTGGCAACTCCCGGGACAGGGGATCGGTTTCAGCCCCAGCATTTT
CASGLATPGTGDRFQPQHF
>once|TRBV4-1|TRBD2|TRBJ2-3
TGCGCCAGCAGCCAAGAGCCGGGACTAGCGACAGATACGCAGTATTTT
CASSQEPGLATDTQYF
>.|TRBV5-6|.|TRBJ2-4
TGTGCCAGCAGCTCGAAGGGGGGGAACATTCAGTACTTC
CASSSKGGNIQYF
>once|TRBV7-2|.|TRBJ2-3
TGTGCCAGCAGCAAAAACACAGATACGCAGTATTTT
CASSKNTDTQYF
>once|TRBV6-6|.|TRBJ2-5
TGTGCCAGCGGTAATTGGGCTGGGGAAAAAGAGACCCAGTACTTC
CASGNWAGEKETQYF
>.|TRBV4-1|TRBD1|TRBJ1-2
TGCGCCAGCAGCCAAGATGGACAGGGGTATGGCTACACCTTC
CASSQDGQGYGYTF
>.|TRBV11-1|TRBD2|TRBJ2-1
TGTGCCAGCAGCTTAGCAGGACTAGCGGGGTTTAATGAGCAGTTCTTC
CASSLAGLAGFNEQFF
>few|TRBV7-9|.|TRBJ1-2
TGTGCCAGCAGCCCCCGACAGTTCTATGGCTACACCTTC
CASSPRQFYGYTF
>.|TRBV19|.|TRBJ1-1
TGTGCCAGTAGTATTCGTCATCGTCTCGCTGAAGCTTTCTTT
CASSIRHRLAEAFF
>.|TRBV6-1|.|TRBJ1-5
TGTGCCAGCAGTGAAGCGGGGGCCGGCAATCAGCCCCAGCATTTT
CASSEAGAGNQPQHF
>few|TRBV27|.|TRBJ1-6
TGTGCCAGCAGTAAGAGGGACATCTATAATTCACCCCTCCACTTT
CASSKRDIYNSPLHF
>.|TRBV29-1|TRBD2|TRBJ2-3
TGCAGCGTTGACGGGAGGGGCAACACAGATACGCAGTATTTT
CSVDGRGNTDTQYF
>.|TRBV2|.|TRBJ2-1
TGTGCCACCCTAGAGCCAGGGAACAATGAGCAGTTCTTC
CATLEPGNNEQFF
>.|TRBV2|.|TRBJ2-1
TGTGCCAGCACAGGGGCAGGGAGGGGTGGCAAGTTCTTC
CASTGAGRGGKFF
>.|TRBV30|.|TRBJ1-4
TGTGCCTGGAGTGGACGGATTAATGAAAAACTGTTTTTT
CAWSGRINEKLFF